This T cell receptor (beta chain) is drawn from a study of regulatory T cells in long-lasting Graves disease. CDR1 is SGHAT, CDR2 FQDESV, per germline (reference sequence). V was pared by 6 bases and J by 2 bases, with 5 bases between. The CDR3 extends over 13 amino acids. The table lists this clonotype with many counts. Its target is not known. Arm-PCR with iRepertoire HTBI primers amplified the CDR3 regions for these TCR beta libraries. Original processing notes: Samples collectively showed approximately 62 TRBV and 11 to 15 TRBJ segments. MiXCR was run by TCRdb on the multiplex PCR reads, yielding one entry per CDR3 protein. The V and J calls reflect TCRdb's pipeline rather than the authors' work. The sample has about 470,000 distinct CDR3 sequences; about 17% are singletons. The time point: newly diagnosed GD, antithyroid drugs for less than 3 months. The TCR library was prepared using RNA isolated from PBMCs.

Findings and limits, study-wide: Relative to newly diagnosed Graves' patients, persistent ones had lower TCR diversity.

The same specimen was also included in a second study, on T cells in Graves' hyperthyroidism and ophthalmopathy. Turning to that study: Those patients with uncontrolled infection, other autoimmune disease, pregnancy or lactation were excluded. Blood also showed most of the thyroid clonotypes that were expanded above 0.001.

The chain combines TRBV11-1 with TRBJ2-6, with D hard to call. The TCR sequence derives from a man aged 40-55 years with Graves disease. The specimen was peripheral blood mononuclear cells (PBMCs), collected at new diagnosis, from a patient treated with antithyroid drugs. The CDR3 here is CASSSTGANVLTF. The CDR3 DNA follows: TGTGCCAGCAGTTCCACTGGGGCCAACGTCCTGACTTTC.